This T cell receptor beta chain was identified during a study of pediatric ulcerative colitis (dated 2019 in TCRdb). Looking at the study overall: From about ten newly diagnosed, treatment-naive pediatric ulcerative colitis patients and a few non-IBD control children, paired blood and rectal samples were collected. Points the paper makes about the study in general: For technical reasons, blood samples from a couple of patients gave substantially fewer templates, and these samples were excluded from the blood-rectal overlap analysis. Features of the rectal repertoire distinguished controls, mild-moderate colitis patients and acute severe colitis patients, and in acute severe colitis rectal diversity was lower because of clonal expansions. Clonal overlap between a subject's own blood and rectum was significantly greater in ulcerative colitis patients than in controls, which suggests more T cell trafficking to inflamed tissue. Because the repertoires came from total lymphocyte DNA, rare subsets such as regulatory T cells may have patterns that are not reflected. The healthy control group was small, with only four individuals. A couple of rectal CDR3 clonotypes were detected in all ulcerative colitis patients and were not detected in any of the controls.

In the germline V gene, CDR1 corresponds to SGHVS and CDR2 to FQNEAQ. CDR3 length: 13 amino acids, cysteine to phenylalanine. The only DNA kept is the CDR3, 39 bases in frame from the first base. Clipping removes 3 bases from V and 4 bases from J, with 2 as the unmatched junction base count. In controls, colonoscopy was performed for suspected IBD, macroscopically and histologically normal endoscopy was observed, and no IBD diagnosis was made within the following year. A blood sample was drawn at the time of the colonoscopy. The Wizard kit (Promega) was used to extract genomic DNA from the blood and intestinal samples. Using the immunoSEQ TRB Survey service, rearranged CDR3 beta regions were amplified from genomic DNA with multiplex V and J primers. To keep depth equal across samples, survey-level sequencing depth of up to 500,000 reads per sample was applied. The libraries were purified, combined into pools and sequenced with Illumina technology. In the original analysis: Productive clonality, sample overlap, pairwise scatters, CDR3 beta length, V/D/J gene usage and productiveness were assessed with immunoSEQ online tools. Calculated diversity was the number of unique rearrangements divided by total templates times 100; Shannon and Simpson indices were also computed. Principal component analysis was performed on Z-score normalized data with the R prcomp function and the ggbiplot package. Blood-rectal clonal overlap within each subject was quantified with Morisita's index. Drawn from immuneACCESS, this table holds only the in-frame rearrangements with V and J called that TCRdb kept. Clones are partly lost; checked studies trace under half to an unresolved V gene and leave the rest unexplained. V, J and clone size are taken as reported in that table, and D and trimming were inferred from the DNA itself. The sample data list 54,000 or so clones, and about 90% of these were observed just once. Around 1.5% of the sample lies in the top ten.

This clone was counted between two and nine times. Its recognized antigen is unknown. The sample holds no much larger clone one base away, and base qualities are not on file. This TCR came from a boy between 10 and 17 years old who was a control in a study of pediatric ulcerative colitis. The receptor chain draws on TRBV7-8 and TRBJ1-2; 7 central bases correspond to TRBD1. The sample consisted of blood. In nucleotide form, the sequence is TGTGCCAGCAGCTTGGGGGACAGCTATGGCTACACCTTC. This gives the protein CASSLGDSYGYTF.